This TCR beta chain was identified in a study of blood T cell repertoires in COVID-19. At the level of the study: From T cells, B-cell-depleted T cells, or PBMCs came the material, which was cDNA or gDNA.

This clone was detected a few times. Followed longitudinally, the Seattle patients had been enrolled during active infection. Per the original methods: Reference gene primer amplification yielded estimated nucleated cell counts. Profiling relied on immunoSEQ multiplex PCR, and the TCRdb table lists in-frame clones only, not all of them. V and J calls and clone size follow that table, whereas D and trimming were derived from the DNA. The table lists tens of thousands of clones, around 74% of them singletons, with 3% to 4% in the top ten. The sequence was collected from a man between 65 and 85 years old with COVID-19, enrolled during active disease. Material: peripheral blood.

CDR3 nucleotide sequence: TGTGCCAGCAGCGCAGGGACATATAATTCACCCCTCCACTTT. This translates into CASSAGTYNSPLHF. V usage is TRBV6-5 and J usage is TRBJ1-6, with D possibly being TRBD1 (6 bases). Germline V CDR1 and CDR2: MNHEY, SVGAGI. This CDR3 is built from 14 residues. Trimming shortened V by 6 bases and J by 4 bases, and 10 bases separated the two germline ends.